Presented here are 6 T cell receptor beta chains from one specimen sequenced in a study of T cell repertoires in cytomegalovirus infection. TCRdb fed the reads into MiXCR, producing one record per CDR3 protein. This table holds 550,000 to 850,000 distinct CDR3 sequences, roughly 33% found once. These receptors have no known antigen. This specimen was cultured PBMCs, taken from culture after CMV antigen stimulation. Receptors were obtained from a human donor in good health (CMV status not recorded). Some clones in this sample may be carry-over from other donors' samples.

This clonotype was counted ten times or more. This sequence joins TRBV7-2 and TRBJ1-2; 9 bases line up with TRBD1. Trimming at V came to 5 bases and at J to 8 bases, leaving 9 bases not matched to a gene. Germline CDR1 SGHTA, CDR2 FQGNSA. This CDR3 contains 14 residues. In DNA form, the CDR3 reads TGTGCCAGCAGCCAAGGAACAGGGGGCTCAGGCTACACCTTC. This sequence encodes CASSQGTGGSGYTF.

This clonotype was counted only a few times. V gene TRBV7-2 combines with J gene TRBJ2-1; 7 bases map to TRBD2. The CDR3 covers 14 residues. Trimming cost V 3 bases and J 8 bases; bases outside gene matches: 7. The V gene's germline CDR1 is SGHTA and CDR2 FQGNSA. CDR3 nucleotides: TGTGCCAGCAGCTTCGGCCGGGGGGTAGATGAGCAGTTCTTC. Its translation: CASSFGRGVDEQFF.

This chain joins TRBV5-6 and TRBJ2-3, with D hard to call. Trimming cost V 0 bases and J 1 base, with 6 bases left between them. The CDR3 spans 14 residues. Germline CDR1 and CDR2: SGHDT and YYEEEE. CDR3 in DNA: TGTGCCAGCAGCTTGGGAATTCGCACAGATACGCAGTATTTT. Its translation: CASSLGIRTDTQYF.

The V call is TRBV7-9, the J call TRBJ1-4; D unclear. Per the germline V gene, CDR1 is SEHNR and CDR2 is FQNEAQ (reference sequence). V was clipped by 5 bases and J by 0 bases, with 4 bases between them. This CDR3 contains 13 residues. The CDR3 nucleotides read TGTGCCAGCAGCGATACAACTAATGAAAAACTGTTTTTT. Translating gives CASSDTTNEKLFF.

This clonotype was seen only a few times. The chain uses TRBV24-1 and TRBJ2-7; 7 positions agree with TRBD1. V lost 3 bases, J lost 9 bases, and 10 bases stayed unmatched. CDR1 and CDR2 (germline): KGHDR, SFDVKD. This CDR3 comprises 14 residues. The CDR3 nucleotides are TGTGCCACCAGTGATCAAGGGACAGTTCCTCGGCAGTACTTC. It encodes CATSDQGTVPRQYF.

The J gene is TRBJ2-3, the V gene TRBV6-1; D is uncertain. Germline lookup yields CDR1 MNHNS and CDR2 SASEGT. The CDR3 contains 16 residues. Trimming shortened V by 1 base and J by 0 bases, and 11 bases separated the two germline ends. The CDR3 here is CASSEEAAPSTDTQYF. CDR3 nucleotides: TGTGCCAGCAGTGAAGAGGCGGCACCGAGCACAGATACGCAGTATTTT.